This TCR beta chain is drawn from a study of T cell responses to AZD1222 COVID-19 vaccine. Libraries were prepared by immunoSEQ multiplex PCR; TCRdb keeps only in-frame clonotypes and omits some of them. The sample records about 110,000 clones, more than 90% being singletons. Trimming removed 4 bases at V and 3 bases at J, with 13 bases between. CDR1 is SNHLY, CDR2 FYNNEI, per germline. There are 15 residues in the CDR3. This clonotype was sampled from an adult in good health. The V and J genes are TRBV2 and TRBJ2-1; tentative D call: TRBD1 (6 bases). This sample comprised peripheral blood, obtained on day 0 of AZD1222 vaccination. CDR3 in amino acids: CASSVRGNDYNEQFF. The CDR3 DNA follows: TGTGCCAGCAGTGTAAGGGGGAACGACTACAATGAGCAGTTCTTC.